The 14 T cell receptor beta chains listed next were all sequenced from one sample in a study of CD8 T cells in ankylosing spondylitis. Antigens for these TCRs are unknown. Each CDR3 protein gets one entry after TCRdb re-called the 5' RACE reads with MiXCR. This sample carries just under 550,000 distinct CDR3 sequences, 9.5% to 15% of them seen once, and the ten largest clones take 6.8%. General study points: There was a TCR beta motif, made of eight highly homologous variants, that appeared characteristic of ankylosing spondylitis blood.

The sequencing input was blood, either unsorted or a sorted T cell fraction (not recorded which). Receptors originate from a male donor with ankylosing spondylitis.

This clonotype appeared a few times. V gene TRBV11-2 combines with J gene TRBJ1-1; D uncertain. Between the trimmed V and J ends, which lost 5 bases and 5 bases, there was a span of 21 bases. From germline, CDR1 is SGHAT and CDR2 FQNNGV. The CDR3 covers 16 residues. Written as DNA, the CDR3 is TGTGCCAGCAGCCAGACCCGCTCGACTCTAAGAACTGAAGCTTTCTTT. Protein product: CASSQTRSTLRTEAFF.

This clonotype was seen only a few times. CDR3 protein: CASSPHPTGTGYQSNYGYTF. The CDR3 DNA sequence: TGTGCCAGCAGCCCTCACCCCACCGGGACAGGATATCAATCTAACTATGGCTACACCTTC. The chain has TRBV11-1 and TRBJ1-2, with 8 bases lining up with TRBD1. V was pared by 5 bases and J by 0 bases, with 20 bases of the junction left unmatched. Germline V gene data show CDR1 as SGHAT and CDR2 as FQDESV (reference sequence). This CDR3 contains 20 residues.

This clonotype has just a few counts. The chain uses TRBV4-2 and TRBJ2-7; D not certain. The germline gives CDR1 LGHNA, CDR2 YNFKEQ. The CDR3 has 15 amino acids. Trimming pared 4 bases from V and 4 bases from J, leaving 17 bases between. The CDR3 region has the DNA TGTGCCAGCAGCCCCGTGGGCGCCGACCGATACGAGCAGTACTTC. As protein: CASSPVGADRYEQYF.

The J gene is TRBJ1-5, the V gene TRBV11-2; possible D gene TRBD1, 6 bases. Trimming left V 1 base short and J 0 bases short, with 10 bases between. Germline loops: CDR1 SGHAT, CDR2 FQNNGV. CDR3 size: 16 residues. CDR3 amino acids: CASSLGTAYSNQPQHF. The CDR3 DNA sequence: TGTGCCAGCAGCTTAGGGACAGCGTATAGCAATCAGCCCCAGCATTTT.

This chain uses TRBV11-2 with TRBJ2-5; TRBD1 matches at 10 bases. The CDR3 runs 16 residues. V was pared by 3 bases and J by 1 base, with 5 bases of the junction left unmatched. Germline V CDR1 and CDR2: SGHAT, FQNNGV. CDR3 sequence (DNA): TGTGCCAGCAGCTTTATTAGGGACAGGGGCCAAGAGACCCAGTACTTC. Protein product: CASSFIRDRGQETQYF.

This clonotype was picked up many times. The chain joins TRBV11-3 to TRBJ2-1; TRBD2 matches 10 bases. The germline gives CDR1 SGHNT, CDR2 YENEEA. V trimming: 2 bases; J trimming: 9 bases; junction bases outside the gene matches: 7. CDR3 size: 15 residues. For the CDR3, the DNA is TGTGCCAGCAGCTTAATAGGGACTAGCGAGGGTGAGCAGTTCTTC. Translation gives CASSLIGTSEGEQFF.

This clonotype has more than one count but fewer than ten. The V and J genes are TRBV20-1 and TRBJ1-5, with no clear D. The CDR3 is made up of 11 amino acids. Trimming left V 5 bases short and J 9 bases short, with 11 bases between. Germline values: CDR1 DFQATT, CDR2 SNEGSKA (reference sequence). Here the CDR3 reads CSASRRAPQHF. Here the CDR3 DNA reads TGCAGTGCTTCACGCCGGGCGCCCCAGCATTTT.

This clonotype was counted a few times. The rearrangement joins TRBV20-1 to TRBJ2-1; D gene uncertain. Germline V gene data show CDR1 as DFQATT and CDR2 as SNEGSKA (reference sequence). The CDR3 covers 14 residues. Trimming shortened V by 1 base and J by 8 bases, and 15 bases separated the two germline ends. CDR3 sequence reads: CSARVDPTWDEQFF. CDR3 DNA: TGCAGTGCTAGAGTAGACCCTACTTGGGATGAGCAGTTCTTC.

This clonotype was detected ten times or more. The chain has TRBV29-1 and TRBJ2-2; D might be TRBD2 (6 bases). Germline V gene data show CDR1 as SQVTM and CDR2 as ANQGSEA. V lost 7 bases and J lost 0, with 12 bases in between. The CDR3 has 14 residues. The CDR3 sequence: CSADGLTNTGELFF. CDR3 nucleotide sequence: TGCAGCGCCGATGGACTAACGAACACCGGGGAGCTGTTTTTT.

The rearrangement joins TRBV5-4 to TRBJ2-2, with D perhaps matching TRBD1 (5 bases). CDR3 length: 14 residues. V was pared by 4 bases and J by 3 bases, with 10 bases between. CDR1 SGHNT and CDR2 YYREEE come from the germline V gene (reference sequence). CDR3 loop: CASSPGHYTGELFF. CDR3 coding DNA: TGTGCCAGCAGCCCAGGACATTACACCGGGGAGCTGTTTTTT.

In this sample, this clonotype turned up a few times. The CDR3: CASSQTRDRVFF. CDR3 coding DNA: TGTGCCAGCAGCCAGACCCGGGACAGGGTGTTCTTC. The chain is built from TRBV3-1 and TRBJ2-1; 9 bases align to TRBD1. V lost 3 bases to trimming and J lost 15 bases; unmatched junction nucleotides: 6. This CDR3 is built from 12 residues. From germline, CDR1 is LGHDT and CDR2 YNNKEL (reference sequence).

This clonotype was seen more than once but under ten times. The chain employs TRBV7-9 and TRBJ2-7; D call uncertain. The CDR3 length is 12 residues. V shed 4 bases and J shed 1 base, with 5 bases lying between them. Germline values: CDR1 SEHNR, CDR2 FQNEAQ (reference sequence). The CDR3 sequence is CASSSESYEQYV. For the CDR3, the DNA is TGTGCCAGCAGCTCCGAATCCTACGAGCAGTACGTC.

The gene calls are TRBV5-1 and TRBJ1-2, with D uncertain. The V and J ends lost 0 bases and 8 bases respectively, with 8 bases between them. The CDR3 loop spans 12 amino acids. CDR1 is SGHRS and CDR2 is YFSETQ in the germline V gene. The CDR3 protein is CASSLVTTGYTF. The CDR3 nucleotides are TGCGCCAGCAGCTTGGTAACTACCGGCTACACCTTC.

This clonotype was picked up a small number of times. The rearrangement joins TRBV20-1 to TRBJ2-1; the D gene is possibly TRBD2 (6 bases). CDR1 is DFQATT and CDR2 is SNEGSKA in the germline V gene (reference sequence). The CDR3 loop spans 14 amino acids. Deletions cut 6 bases from V and 7 bases from J, with 19 bases between. In DNA, the CDR3 is TGCAGTGCCCCTATGGAGGGGTGGGGGAATGAGCAGTTCTTC. This sequence encodes CSAPMEGWGNEQFF.